The TCR beta chain described here comes from a study of T cell changes during pregnancy in multiple sclerosis. Germline CDR1 is MDHEN and CDR2 is SYDVKM. The CDR3 contains 14 residues. The V end lost 6 bases, the J end lost 5 bases, and 17 bases lay between the germline ends. Libraries were prepared by immunoSEQ multiplex PCR; TCRdb keeps only in-frame clonotypes and omits some of them. The sample has tens of thousands of clones, 75% to 90% seen once; the top ten hold about 3%. This chain uses TRBV28 with TRBJ2-7; D is ambiguous. The material sequenced was peripheral blood, taken before pregnancy. The clonotype comes from a female donor with multiple sclerosis, enrolled in a pregnancy study. For the CDR3, the DNA is TGTGCCAGCAGCCCCACAACAGACCTCCACGAGCAGTACTTC. It encodes CASSPTTDLHEQYF.